The 2 T cell receptor beta chains listed next were all sequenced from one sample in a study of T cells in narcolepsy. The repertoire was sequenced with immunoSEQ multiplex PCR; TCRdb's copy has only in-frame clones and lacks some. The sample includes 25,000 to 30,000 clones, about 80% seen only once; the top ten take about 0.84%. The specimen sequenced was CD45RA- memory CD4+ T cells from PBMCs. These receptors all come from a human donor with narcolepsy.

V and J are TRBV7-2 and TRBJ2-4; 11 nucleotides line up with TRBD2. The CDR3 sequence is 17 residues long. J was trimmed by 2 bases and V by 1 base; bases with no gene match: 4. CDR1 and CDR2 from the germline V gene are SGHTA and FQGNSA. CDR3 amino acids: CASSLVLAGGTKNIQYF. For the CDR3, the DNA is TGTGCCAGCAGCTTAGTGCTAGCGGGGGGCACCAAAAACATTCAGTACTTC. Together with reference TRBV7-2 and TRBJ2-4, the CDR3 gives the full variable domain: GAGVSQSPSNKVTEKGKDVELRCDPISGHTALYWYRQSLGQGLEFLIYFQGNSAPDKSGLPSDRFSAERTGGSVSTLTIQRTQQEDSAVYLCASSLVLAGGTKNIQYFGAGTRLSVL.

This chain links TRBV5-1 with TRBJ2-3; no clear D gene. Germline CDR1 SGHRS, CDR2 YFSETQ. V gave up 2 bases and J gave up 2 bases, with 3 bases separating them. The length of the CDR3 is 12 residues. CDR3 nucleotides: TGCGCCAGCAGCTTCGACACAGATACGCAGTATTTT. Its protein product is CASSFDTDTQYF.